The TCR beta chain under discussion was sequenced for a study of blood T cells in healthy people across ages. Per the germline V gene, CDR1 is MGHDK and CDR2 is SYGVNS. Between the trimmed V and J ends, which lost 0 bases and 0 bases, there was a span of 5 bases. The CDR3 length is 14 residues. The use of a sample-barcoded 5' primer and a J-beta primer mix characterized a second PCR of about 7 to 12 cycles. MiXCR, run by TCRdb on the 5' RACE reads, gives a single entry per CDR3 protein. The sample has 850,000 to 1,000,000 distinct CDR3 sequences; around 46% are singletons. V is TRBV25-1 and J is TRBJ1-2; D gene uncertain. This receptor was identified in a man aged 25 to 40 in good health. The specimen was blood. CDR3 DNA sequence: TGTGCCAGCAGTGAATACGGCTCTAACTATGGCTACACCTTC. Translation gives CASSEYGSNYGYTF.